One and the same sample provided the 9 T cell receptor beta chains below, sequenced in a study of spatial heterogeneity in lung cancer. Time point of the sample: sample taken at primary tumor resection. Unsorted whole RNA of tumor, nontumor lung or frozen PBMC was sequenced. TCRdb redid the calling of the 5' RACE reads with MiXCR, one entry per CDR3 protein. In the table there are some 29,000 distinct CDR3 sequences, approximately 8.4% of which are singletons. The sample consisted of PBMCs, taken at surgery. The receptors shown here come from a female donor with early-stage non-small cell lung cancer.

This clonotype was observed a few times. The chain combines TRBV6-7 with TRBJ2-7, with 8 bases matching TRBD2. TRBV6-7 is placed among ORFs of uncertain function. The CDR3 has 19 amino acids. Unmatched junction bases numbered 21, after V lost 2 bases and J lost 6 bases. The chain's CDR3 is CASSYPLGLAGTRCFEQYF. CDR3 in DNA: TGTGCCAGCAGTTACCCACTAGGACTAGCCGGGACGAGATGCTTCGAGCAGTACTTC.

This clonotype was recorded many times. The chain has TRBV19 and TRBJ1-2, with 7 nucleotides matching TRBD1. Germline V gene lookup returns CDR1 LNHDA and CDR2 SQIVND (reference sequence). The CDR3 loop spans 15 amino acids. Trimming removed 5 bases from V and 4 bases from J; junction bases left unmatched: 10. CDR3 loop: CASSARNTGVYGYTF. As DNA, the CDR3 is TGTGCCAGTAGTGCACGGAACACAGGGGTCTATGGCTACACCTTC. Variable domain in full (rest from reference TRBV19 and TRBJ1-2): DGGITQSPKYLFRKEGQNVTLSCEQNLNHDAMYWYRQDPGQGLRLIYYSQIVNDFQKGDIAEGYSVSREKKESFPLTVTSAQKNPTAFYLCASSARNTGVYGYTFGSGTRLTVV.

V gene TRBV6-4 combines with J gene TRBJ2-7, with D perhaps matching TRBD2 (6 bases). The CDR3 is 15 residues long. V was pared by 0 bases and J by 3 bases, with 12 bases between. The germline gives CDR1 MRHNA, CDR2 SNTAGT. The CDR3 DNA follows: TGTGCCAGCAGTGACTCTGCGGGACCCGGCTACGAGCAGTACGTC. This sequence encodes CASSDSAGPGYEQYV.

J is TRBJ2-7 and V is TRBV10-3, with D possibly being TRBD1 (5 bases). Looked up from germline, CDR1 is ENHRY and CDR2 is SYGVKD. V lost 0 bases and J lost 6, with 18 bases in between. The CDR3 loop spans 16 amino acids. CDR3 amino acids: CAISESAPPGKSEQYF. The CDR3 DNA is TGTGCCATCAGTGAGTCAGCTCCCCCAGGGAAGTCCGAGCAGTACTTC.

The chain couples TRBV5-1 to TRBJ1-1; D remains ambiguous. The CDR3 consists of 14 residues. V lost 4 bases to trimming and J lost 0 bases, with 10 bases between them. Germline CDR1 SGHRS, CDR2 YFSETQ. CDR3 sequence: CASSGGGMNTEAFF. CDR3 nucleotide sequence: TGCGCCAGCAGCGGAGGAGGTATGAACACTGAAGCTTTCTTT.

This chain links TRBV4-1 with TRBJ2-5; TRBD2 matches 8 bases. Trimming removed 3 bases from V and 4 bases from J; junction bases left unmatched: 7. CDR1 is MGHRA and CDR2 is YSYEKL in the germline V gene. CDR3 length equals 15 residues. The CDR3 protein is CASSQDGSGAETQYF. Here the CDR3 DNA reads TGCGCCAGCAGCCAGGATGGTAGCGGGGCAGAGACCCAGTACTTC.

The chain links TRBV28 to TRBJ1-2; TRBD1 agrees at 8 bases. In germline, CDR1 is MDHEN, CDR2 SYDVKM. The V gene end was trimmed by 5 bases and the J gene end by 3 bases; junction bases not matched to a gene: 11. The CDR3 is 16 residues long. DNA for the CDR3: TGTGCCAGCAGTCCTCGTTGGCAGGGGGCCTACTATGGCTACACCTTC. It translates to CASSPRWQGAYYGYTF.

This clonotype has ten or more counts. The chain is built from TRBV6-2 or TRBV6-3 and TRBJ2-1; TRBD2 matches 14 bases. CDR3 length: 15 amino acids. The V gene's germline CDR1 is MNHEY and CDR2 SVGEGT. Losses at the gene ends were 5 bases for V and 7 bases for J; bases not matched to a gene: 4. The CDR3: CASSRLAGGPNEQFF. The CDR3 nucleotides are TGTGCCAGCAGTCGACTAGCGGGAGGGCCGAATGAGCAGTTCTTC.

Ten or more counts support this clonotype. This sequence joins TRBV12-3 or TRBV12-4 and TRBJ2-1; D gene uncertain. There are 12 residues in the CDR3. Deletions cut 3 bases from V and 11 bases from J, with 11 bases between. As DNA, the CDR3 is TGTGCCAGCAGTTTCCCGGGCGCTCAGCAGTTCTTC. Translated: CASSFPGAQQFF.